What follows is one T cell receptor beta chain and its context. The antigen remains unidentified. CDR1 is MGHRA and CDR2 is YSYEKL in the germline V gene. CDR3 length equals 16 residues. With UMI labels, 5' RACE was used to prepare the TRB cDNA libraries. TCRdb re-called the 5' RACE reads; one entry per CDR3 protein, DNA not given. This table lists 70,000 to 95,000 distinct CDR3 sequences. The data are from a study of CXCR3-negative and CXCR3-positive naive CD8 T cells. Study-wide results and limits: Diversity proved comparably high across both naive subsets and much lower in memory CD8+ cells. The naive subsets expressed comparable surface CD5, and the authors inferred TCR strength from TRB CDR3 properties.

J is TRBJ2-7 and V is TRBV4-1; the TCRdb D gene call, TRBD2, has no DNA to confirm it. Sequenced material: naive CXCR3- CD8+ T cells from blood. This sample's subset: CD45RO-CCR7+CD27+CD95- naive CD8+ T cells lacking CXCR3 (TNR3-). The sequence was obtained from a human donor in good health. Some clones in this sample may be carry-over from other donors' samples. The chain's CDR3 is CASSQDVGLGLNEQYF.